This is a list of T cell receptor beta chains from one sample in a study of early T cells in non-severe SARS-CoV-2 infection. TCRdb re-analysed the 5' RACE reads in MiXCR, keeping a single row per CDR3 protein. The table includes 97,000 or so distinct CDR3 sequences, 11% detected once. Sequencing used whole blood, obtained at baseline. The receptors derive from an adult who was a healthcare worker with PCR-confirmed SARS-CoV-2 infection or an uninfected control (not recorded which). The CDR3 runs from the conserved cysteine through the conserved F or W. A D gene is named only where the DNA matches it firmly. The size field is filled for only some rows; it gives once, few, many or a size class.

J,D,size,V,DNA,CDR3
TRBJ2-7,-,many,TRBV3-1,TGTGCCAGCAGACCCTGGAGGGGATCCTACGAGCAGTACTTC,CASRPWRGSYEQYF
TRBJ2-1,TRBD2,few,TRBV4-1,TGCGCCAGCAGCCAGAGAGGGACTAGCGACTACAATGAGCAGTTCTTC,CASSQRGTSDYNEQFF
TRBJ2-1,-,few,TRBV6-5,TGTGCCAGCAGTTCTAGGCCGGGACGGGGTATGAATGAGCAGTTCTTC,CASSSRPGRGMNEQFF
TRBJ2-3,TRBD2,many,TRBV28,TGTGCCAGCACCTCGCCGGGACTAGCGGGGGCGAAAGCAGATACGCAGTATTTT,CASTSPGLAGAKADTQYF
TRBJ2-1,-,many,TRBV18,TGTGCCAGCTCACCGGAGCGCAGTGAGCAGTTCTTC,CASSPERSEQFF
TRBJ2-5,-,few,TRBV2,TGTGCCAGCACCGCCGGTTACACCCAGTACTTC,CASTAGYTQYF
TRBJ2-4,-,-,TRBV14,TGTGCCAGCAGCCAAGCGATCGGGGCCAAAAACATTCAGTACTTC,CASSQAIGAKNIQYF
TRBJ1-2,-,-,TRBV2,TGTGCCAGTTTGGACAGTGTAAACTATGGCTACACCTTC,CASLDSVNYGYTF
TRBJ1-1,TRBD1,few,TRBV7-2,TGTGCCAGCAGCTCCCAGGGGGCTGGGGTGACCACTGAAGCTTTCTTT,CASSSQGAGVTTEAFF
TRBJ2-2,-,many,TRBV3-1,TGTGCCAGCAGCCAAGGGACAGTCGCCGGGGAGCTGTTTTTT,CASSQGTVAGELFF
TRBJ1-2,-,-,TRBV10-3,TGTGCCATCCGGCCCCGGACTGACTATGGCTACACCTTC,CAIRPRTDYGYTF
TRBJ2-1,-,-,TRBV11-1,TGTGCCAGCAGCTTCGGGTGGCAAGGTGGAGGCAATGAGCAGTTCTTC,CASSFGWQGGGNEQFF
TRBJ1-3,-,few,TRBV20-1,TGCAGTGCTAGAGGGTGGGGCTCTGGAAACACCATATATTTT,CSARGWGSGNTIYF
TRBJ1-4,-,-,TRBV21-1,-,CASSNVGQGATNEKLFF
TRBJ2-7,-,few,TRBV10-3,TGTGCCATCAGGGGTCAAACCCCGGGTCAGGGTCCTCGGCAGTACTTC,CAIRGQTPGQGPRQYF
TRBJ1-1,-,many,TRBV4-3,TGCGCCAGCAGCCAAGATCACGGGGGTTCGGAAGCTTTCTTT,CASSQDHGGSEAFF
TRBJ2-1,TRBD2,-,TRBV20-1,TGCAGTGCTAGAGATTCGGGAGCGGGAGGGCCGAATGAGCAGTTCTTC,CSARDSGAGGPNEQFF
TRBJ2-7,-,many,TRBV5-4,TGTGCCAGCAGCGGGGAAAGTTACGAGCAGTACTTC,CASSGESYEQYF
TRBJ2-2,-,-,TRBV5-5,TGTGCCAGCAGCTTGGCGCTGGGGACGGGGGAGCTGTTTTTT,CASSLALGTGELFF
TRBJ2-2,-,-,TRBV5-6,TGTGCCAGCAGCCCGCGGGGGCTAGCAGACACCGGGGAGCTGTTTTTT,CASSPRGLADTGELFF
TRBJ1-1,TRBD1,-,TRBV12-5,TGTGCTAGTGGTTTGGTACATGTACAGGGGCAAATGAACACTGAAGCTTTCTTT,CASGLVHVQGQMNTEAFF
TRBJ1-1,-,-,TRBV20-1,TGCAGTGCCCCGTCCGAGGGGAACACTGAAGCTTTCTTT,CSAPSEGNTEAFF
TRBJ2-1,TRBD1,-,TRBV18,TGTGCCAGCTCAGTCGGGACAGGGGCGTTTAATGAGCAGTTCTTC,CASSVGTGAFNEQFF
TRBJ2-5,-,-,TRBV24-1,TGTGCCACCAGGGTAGGTCAGGGAATTCAAGAGACCCAGTACTTC,CATRVGQGIQETQYF
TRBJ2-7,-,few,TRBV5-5,TGTGCCAGCAGCTTGTCGCCAGGCTACGAGCAGTACTTC,CASSLSPGYEQYF
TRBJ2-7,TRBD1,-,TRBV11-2,TGTGCCAGCAGGAATCTCGTGGGGACAGGGAACTACGAGCAGTACTTC,CASRNLVGTGNYEQYF
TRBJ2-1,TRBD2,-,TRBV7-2,TGTGCCAGCAGCCTGGGACTAGCTTCCGATGAGCAGTTCTTC,CASSLGLASDEQFF
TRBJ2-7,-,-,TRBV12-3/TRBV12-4,TGTGCCAGCAGTTGGGACGCCTCGAGCTCCTACGAGCAGTACTTC,CASSWDASSSYEQYF
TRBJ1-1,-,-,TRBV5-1,TGCGCCAGCAGCTTGGGTACGGGGAGGAACACTGAAGCTTTCTTT,CASSLGTGRNTEAFF
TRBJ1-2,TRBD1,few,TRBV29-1,TGCAGCGTTGAGAGGGACAGGAACTATGGCTACACCTTC,CSVERDRNYGYTF
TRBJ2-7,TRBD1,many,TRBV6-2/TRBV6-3,TGTGCCAGCAGCGGGACAGCCTACGAGCAGTACTTC,CASSGTAYEQYF
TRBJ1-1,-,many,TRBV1,TGCACCAGCAGCCCTTCCGGGTCCCCCTCCAGCATGAACACTGAAGCTTTCTTT,CTSSPSGSPSSMNTEAFF
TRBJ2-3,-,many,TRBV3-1,TGTGCCAGCAGCCCCATTGGGCAAGATACGCAGTATTTT,CASSPIGQDTQYF
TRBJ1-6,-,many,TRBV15,TGTGCCACCAGCAGAGGGGTCTATAATTCACCCCTCCACTTT,CATSRGVYNSPLHF
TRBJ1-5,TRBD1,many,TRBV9,TGTGCCAGCAGCGCAACAGGGGTGAGCAATCAGCCCCAGCATTTT,CASSATGVSNQPQHF
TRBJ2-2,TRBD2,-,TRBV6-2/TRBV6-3,TGTGCCAGCAGTTATAGCGGGAGTTGGACCGGGGAGCTGTTTTTT,CASSYSGSWTGELFF
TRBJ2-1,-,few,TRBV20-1,TGCAGTGCGATGGACTCAACGTTCAATGAGCAGTTCTTC,CSAMDSTFNEQFF
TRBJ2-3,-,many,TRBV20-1,TGCAGTGCTGGGAGGGCCCCAGGGGAGGGGACAGATACGCAGTATTTT,CSAGRAPGEGTDTQYF
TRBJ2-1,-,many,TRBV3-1,TGTGCCAGCAGCCCCTACAGGAGCCTAAGGGGTGAGCAGTTCTTC,CASSPYRSLRGEQFF
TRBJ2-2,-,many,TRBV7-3,TGTGCCAGCAGCCCGACAGTTTCGAACACCGGGGAGCTGTTTTTT,CASSPTVSNTGELFF
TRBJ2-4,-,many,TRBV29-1,TGCAGCGTGGCTCGGACAGCCAACAAAAACATTCAGTACTTC,CSVARTANKNIQYF
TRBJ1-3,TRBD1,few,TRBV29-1,TGCAGCGGGACCCGGACAGGTGGAAACACCATATATTTT,CSGTRTGGNTIYF